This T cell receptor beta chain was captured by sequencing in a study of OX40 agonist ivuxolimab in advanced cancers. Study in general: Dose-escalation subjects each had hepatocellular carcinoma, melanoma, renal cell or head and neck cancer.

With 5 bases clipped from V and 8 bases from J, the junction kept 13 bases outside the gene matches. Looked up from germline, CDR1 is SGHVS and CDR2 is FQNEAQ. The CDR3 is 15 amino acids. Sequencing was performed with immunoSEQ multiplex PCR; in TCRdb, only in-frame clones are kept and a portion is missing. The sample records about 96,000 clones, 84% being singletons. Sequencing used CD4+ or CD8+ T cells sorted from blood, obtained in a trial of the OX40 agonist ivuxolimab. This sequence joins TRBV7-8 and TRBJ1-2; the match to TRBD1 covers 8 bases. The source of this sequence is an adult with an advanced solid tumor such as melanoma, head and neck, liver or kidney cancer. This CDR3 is CASSLTAGGARGYTF. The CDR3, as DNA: TGTGCCAGCAGCCTGACCGCAGGGGGCGCCCGAGGCTACACCTTC.